This T cell receptor (beta chain) was captured by sequencing in a study of cytomegalovirus exposure and HLA in healthy donors (dated by TCRdb to 2016 to 2017). General notes on the study: According to an earlier analysis of 550 to 700 of the donors, some 180 million T cells yielded 90 million to 140 million unique TCR beta sequences and around 300 Gb of sequence data. Alongside the repertoire data, information on donor age, sex, ethnicity and CMV serostatus was compiled. The study combined high-throughput TCR immunosequencing, statistical association of individual TCRs with disease status, and machine learning to predict cytomegalovirus infection status. HLA typing covered class I and class II loci at four-digit resolution. Rather than using new phenotypic data, the later analysis identified candidate immune exposures from TCR beta sequences and from how often those sequences occurred across donors. An earlier analysis of fewer than 700 of the donors applied high-throughput TCR beta sequencing to assess whether each TCR beta V gene segment acted as functional or pseudogenic. Genome-wide SNP genotypes for about 65% of the 666 donors were used in a later genetic analysis, which treated that subset as a discovery cohort. Besides the first cohort of roughly 640 subjects, a separate validation cohort made up of 120 different subjects was used. Every repertoire in the discovery cohort had been generated on one and the same sequencing platform. Roughly 5 DR-DQ haplotypes were treated as single units for association and clustering because of strong linkage in the cohort. An early release covering about 600 HLA-typed donors comprised around 300 gigabases of sequencing data and tens of millions of unique TCR sequences. The study aimed to test whether cataloging public T cell receptors could reveal signatures of past pathogen exposure. The study used immunosequencing to profile the T cell repertoires of approximately 630 subjects and linked those repertoires to cytomegalovirus serostatus. The number of donors typed differed by locus, with roughly 629-640 for A, B, C, DRB1 and DQB1, around 560 for DQA1, under 610 for DPA1, and under 490 for DPB1. Across 398 genotyped donors of the cohort, an average of roughly 200,000 unique TCR beta nucleotide sequences per donor were sequenced, and 15% to 20% of those sequences were non-productive. Of the roughly 420 genotyped donors, 81% were placed in the genetic ancestry cluster associated with self-reported Caucasian donors. A later analysis re-analyzed previously published TCR beta repertoires from several hundred donors and added high-resolution HLA genotyping to study TCR occurrence patterns. Beyond this particular receptor, the publication reports: Assigning TCR associations to individual alleles was difficult when HLA alleles, especially DR and DQ, strongly co-occurred. A further reported finding was that TCR beta sequences accurately predicted the HLA-A and HLA-B alleles for most subjects in the first cohort. Because some donors lacked HLA typing at each locus, the association tests relied only on the typed subset. The classifier was reported to diagnose cytomegalovirus status with high specificity and sensitivity in both the original and validation cohorts. Around 16 rarely observed V segments, including chromosome 9 orphons, were excluded from the earlier analysis of about 500 of the donors because counts were too low. Some IMGT-functional V segments, including TRBV6-2 and TRBV6-3, could not be told apart with the 87-base-pair reads, so those segments were excluded. A cluster of highly shared sequence variants was judged likely to represent a technical artifact of the sequencing pipeline. The study listed 170 or so TCR beta chains as associated with cytomegalovirus. According to a later genetic analysis, donors in an Asian-associated ancestry cluster had fewer N-insertions in productive TCRs than the roughly 700-donor mean. In a later analysis, TCR association rates were found to vary across HLA loci, with the most associated TCRs seen for DRB1 alleles and the fewest for HLA-C alleles. A later analysis reported that several top co-occurrence clusters appeared linked to parvovirus B19, influenza, CMV and Epstein-Barr virus. The authors suggested that the approach could potentially be generalized to other disease states and immunological phenotypes. In a later analysis, HLA-associated TCR beta chains showed more clonal expansion and lower generation probabilities than non-associated chains that were equally common. In this cohort, only TCR beta chains were sequenced, and detectable features were limited by the absence of alpha or paired-chain data. Linkage disequilibrium might explain the correlated functional status among segregating V segments, but an unknown experimental factor could not be ruled out. According to a later analysis, most CMV-associated TCR beta chains appeared to be HLA-restricted, and the HLA associations seemed to be driven largely by CMV exposure. Most TCR sequences were seen in very few donors, while some public TCRs were found in many individuals. For the cohort, immune exposure information was limited to CMV serostatus. A later analysis associated about 16,000 TCR beta sequences with specific HLA alleles at a false discovery rate of 0.05. A later genetic analysis associated a missense DCLRE1C variant with V-gene and J-gene trimming of TCR beta chains, and an independent cohort replicated the association. A few of the identified cytomegalovirus-associated TCR beta chains were confirmed in vitro to be specific for cytomegalovirus antigens. Presence/absence analyses assumed roughly uniform sequencing depth across donors, an assumption that may not hold. An earlier analysis of some 590 of the donors showed that most TCR beta V segments appeared in productive rearrangements either about 87% or about 30% of the time, which broadly matched IMGT annotations.

A note on this clone: What this receptor recognizes is not known. The sample holds no much larger clone one base away, and base qualities are not on file.

Libraries were constructed by the immunoSEQ multiplex PCR assay. For the multiplex PCR, a mixture combining 60 forward primers for TCR Vbeta segments and 13 reverse primers for TCR Jbeta segments was used. The CDR3 region of rearranged TCR beta genes was amplified from genomic DNA by a multiplex PCR assay. On the Illumina HiSeq System, the amplified TCR beta libraries were sequenced as 87-base-pair reads. Under the source paper's analysis protocol: Across the roughly 670 repertoires, a later analysis counted approximately 83 million unique TCR beta chains, 8.5 million to 12 million of which were shared by at least two donors. Raw reads were error-corrected and collapsed into unique sequences with a nearest-neighbor algorithm that merged closely related sequences to remove PCR and sequencing errors. Alignment of CDR3 sequences to IMGT reference sequences was used to assign V, D and J gene segments. For a sequence to be retained, a match of at least six nucleotides was required to both a V gene segment and a J gene segment. A rearrangement counted as productive if the CDR3 had no stop codons and remained in frame with V and J, and every other rearrangement counted as non-productive. Following IMGT convention, CDR3 was defined as the stretch from the second conserved V-encoded cysteine to the conserved J-encoded phenylalanine. The earlier analysis of approximately 590 of the donors excluded any sequence lacking an unambiguous match to a single V gene segment. An earlier analysis of fewer than 650 of the donors classified V segments as functional when productive rearrangements were above 56.7% and as segregating when the standard deviation between donors was above 5%. A statistical classification framework was built to diagnose cytomegalovirus status from the catalog of TCR beta chain sequences. V and J gene assignment, in a later analysis, came from comparing TCR nucleotide sequences with IMGT/GENE-DB human TR gene sequences. A later analysis assigned CDR3 sequences and most-parsimonious VDJ recombination scenarios with the TCRdist pipeline. In a later analysis, each TCR beta chain was defined by its CDR3 amino acid sequence together with its V-gene family, and reads without a unique V-gene family were excluded. To address suspected cross-contamination and a sequencing artifact, a later analysis removed roughly 580 highly shared, low-generation-probability nucleotide sequences. In a later analysis, a clonal expansion index for each public chain was calculated from normalized within-repertoire ranks of inferred template counts. In a later analysis, generation probabilities were computed with a VDJ recombination model fitted to out-of-frame rearrangements, and the resulting probabilities were checked against IGoR. In a later analysis, hypergeometric tests were used to score TCR-TCR, TCR-HLA and TCR-CMV co-occurrence, with a repertoire-size bias correction applied to TCR pairs. In a later analysis, false discovery rates were estimated by permuting HLA or CMV assignments 20 times. In a later analysis, co-occurring TCRs were grouped with DBSCAN, and TCRdist sequence similarity was added when clustering was performed within HLA-allele-positive subsets. Repertoires with fewer than 30,000 or more than 120,000 public chains, plus five repertoires with anomalous nucleotide sharing, were excluded from co-occurrence clustering. Held by TCRdb, this immuneACCESS table contains in-frame sequences only and omits some clones. Under half of the omission traces to an unresolved V gene where checked; the cause of the rest is unknown. V and J calls and clone size come straight from that table; D and trimming were deduced from the DNA. In all, the sample holds about 130,000 clones, and around 75% of those were seen once. Around 3.2% of the sample is held by the ten biggest clonotypes.

The junction shows trimming of 5 bases on V and 11 bases on J, and the gene matches do not reach 7 bases of it. From its cysteine to its phenylalanine, the CDR3 spans 12 amino acids. The retained sequence is limited to the CDR3, 36 bases, with the frame set at the first base. Based on the germline V gene (reference sequence), the CDR1 and CDR2 sequences are GTSNPN and SVGIG. The cohort was made up of around 720 healthy bone marrow donors. Cohort members were all nominally healthy when sampled, although unrecorded immune exposures were likely present. The donor tested CMV seronegative and was one of the 352 seronegative cohort members. A peripheral blood sample was collected from each donor, and TCR beta sequencing was performed on peripheral blood mononuclear cells. The Qiagen DNeasy Blood Extraction Kit was used to extract genomic DNA from the blood cell samples.

The chain employs TRBV30 and TRBJ1-1, with 11 middle bases fitting TRBD1. Material: PBMCs. The clonotype comes from a man under 40 in good health and CMV-seronegative. The sequenced DNA: TGTGCCTGGGGACAGGGGGCTGTGTGGGCTTTCTTT. Its protein reads: CAWGQGAVWAFF.